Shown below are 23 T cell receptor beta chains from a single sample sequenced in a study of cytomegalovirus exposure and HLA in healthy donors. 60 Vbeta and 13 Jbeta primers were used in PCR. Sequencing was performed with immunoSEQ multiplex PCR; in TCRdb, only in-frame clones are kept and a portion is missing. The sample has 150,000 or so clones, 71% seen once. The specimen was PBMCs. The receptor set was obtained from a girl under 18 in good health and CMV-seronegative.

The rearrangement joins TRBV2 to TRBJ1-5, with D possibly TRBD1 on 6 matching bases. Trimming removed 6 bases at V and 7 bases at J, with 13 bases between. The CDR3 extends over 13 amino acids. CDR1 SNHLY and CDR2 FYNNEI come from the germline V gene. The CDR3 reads CASREYRDQPQHF. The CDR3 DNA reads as TGTGCCAGCAGGGAGTACAGGGACCAGCCCCAGCATTTT.

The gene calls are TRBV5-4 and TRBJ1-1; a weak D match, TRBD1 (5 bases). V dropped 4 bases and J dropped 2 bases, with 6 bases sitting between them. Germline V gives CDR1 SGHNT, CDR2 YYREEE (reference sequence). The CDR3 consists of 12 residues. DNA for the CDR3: TGTGCCAGCAGCAGGGGAAACACTGAAGCTTTCTTT. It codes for CASSRGNTEAFF.

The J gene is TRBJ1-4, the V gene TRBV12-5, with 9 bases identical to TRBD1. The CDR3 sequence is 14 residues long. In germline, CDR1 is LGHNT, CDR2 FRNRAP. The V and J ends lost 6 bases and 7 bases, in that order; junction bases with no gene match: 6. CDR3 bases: TGTGCTAGTGGCGCGGGACAGGGCGGTGAAAAACTGTTTTTT. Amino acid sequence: CASGAGQGGEKLFF.

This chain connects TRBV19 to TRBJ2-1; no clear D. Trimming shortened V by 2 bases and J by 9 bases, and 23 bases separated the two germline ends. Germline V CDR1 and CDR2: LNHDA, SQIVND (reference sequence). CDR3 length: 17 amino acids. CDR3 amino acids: CASSIRSTPSGRPEQFF. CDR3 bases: TGTGCCAGTAGTATAAGGAGTACTCCGTCCGGTCGGCCTGAGCAGTTCTTC.

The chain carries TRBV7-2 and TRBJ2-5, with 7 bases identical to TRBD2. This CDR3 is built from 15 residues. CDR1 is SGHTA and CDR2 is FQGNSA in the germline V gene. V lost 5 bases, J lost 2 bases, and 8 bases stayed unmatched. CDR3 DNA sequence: TGTGCCAGCAGCGGGCAGAGCGGGGCGCAAGAGACCCAGTACTTC. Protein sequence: CASSGQSGAQETQYF.

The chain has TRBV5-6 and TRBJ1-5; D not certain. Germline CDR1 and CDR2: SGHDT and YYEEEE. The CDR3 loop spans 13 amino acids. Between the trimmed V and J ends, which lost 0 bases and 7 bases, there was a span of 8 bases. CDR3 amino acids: CASSLGRRQPQHF. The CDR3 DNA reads TGTGCCAGCAGCTTGGGCCGTAGACAGCCCCAGCATTTT.

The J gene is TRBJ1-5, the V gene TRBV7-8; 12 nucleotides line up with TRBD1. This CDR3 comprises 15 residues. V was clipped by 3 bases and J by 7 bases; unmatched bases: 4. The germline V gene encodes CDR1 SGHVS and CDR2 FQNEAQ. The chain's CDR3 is CASSLAGQGAQPQHF. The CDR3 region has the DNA TGTGCCAGCAGCTTGGCGGGACAGGGGGCGCAGCCCCAGCATTTT.

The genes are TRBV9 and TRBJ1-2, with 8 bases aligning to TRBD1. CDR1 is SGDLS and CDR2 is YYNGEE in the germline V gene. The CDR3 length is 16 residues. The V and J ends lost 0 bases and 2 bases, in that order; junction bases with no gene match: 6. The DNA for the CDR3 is TGTGCCAGCAGCGTAGCAGGGACAGGCAGGAACTATGGCTACACCTTC. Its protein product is CASSVAGTGRNYGYTF.

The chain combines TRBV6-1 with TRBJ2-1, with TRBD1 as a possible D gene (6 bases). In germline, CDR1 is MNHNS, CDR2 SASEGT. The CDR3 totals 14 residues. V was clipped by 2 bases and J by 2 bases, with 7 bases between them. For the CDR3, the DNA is TGTGCCAGCAGTGAATCAGGGGCCTACAATGAGCAGTTCTTC. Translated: CASSESGAYNEQFF.

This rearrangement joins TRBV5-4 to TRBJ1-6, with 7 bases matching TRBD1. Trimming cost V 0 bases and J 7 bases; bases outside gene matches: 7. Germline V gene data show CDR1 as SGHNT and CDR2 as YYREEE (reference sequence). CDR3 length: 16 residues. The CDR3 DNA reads TGTGCCAGCAGCTTGGGAGGGGGCGCGAAGAATTCACCCCTCCACTTT. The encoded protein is CASSLGGGAKNSPLHF.

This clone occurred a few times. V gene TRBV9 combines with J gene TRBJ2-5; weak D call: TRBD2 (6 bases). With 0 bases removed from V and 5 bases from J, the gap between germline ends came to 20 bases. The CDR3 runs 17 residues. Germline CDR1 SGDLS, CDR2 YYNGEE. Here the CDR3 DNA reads TGTGCCAGCAGCGTAGGGTCCGCGACTAGGACGGGTGAGACCCAGTACTTC. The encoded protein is CASSVGSATRTGETQYF.

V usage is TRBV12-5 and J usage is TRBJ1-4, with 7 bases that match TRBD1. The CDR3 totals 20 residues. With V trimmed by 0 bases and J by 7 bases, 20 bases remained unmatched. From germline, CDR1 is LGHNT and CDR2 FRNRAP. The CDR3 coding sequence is TGTGCTAGTGGTTTGGTACAGAGGACAGGCATTTTGGAGAAGAGTGAAAAACTGTTTTTT. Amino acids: CASGLVQRTGILEKSEKLFF.

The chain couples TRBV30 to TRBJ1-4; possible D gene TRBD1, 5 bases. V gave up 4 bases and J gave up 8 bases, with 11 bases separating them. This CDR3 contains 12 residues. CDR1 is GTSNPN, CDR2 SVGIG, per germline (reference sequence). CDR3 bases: TGTGCCTGGACCCGGGAGGGGGAAAAACTGTTTTTT. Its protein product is CAWTREGEKLFF.

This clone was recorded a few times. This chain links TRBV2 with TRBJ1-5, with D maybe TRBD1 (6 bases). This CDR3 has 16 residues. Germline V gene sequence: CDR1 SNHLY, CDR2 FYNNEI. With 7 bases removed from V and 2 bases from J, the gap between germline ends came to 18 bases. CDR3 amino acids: CASNDNQGYGNQPQHF. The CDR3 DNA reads TGTGCCAGCAACGACAATCAGGGGTACGGCAATCAGCCCCAGCATTTT.

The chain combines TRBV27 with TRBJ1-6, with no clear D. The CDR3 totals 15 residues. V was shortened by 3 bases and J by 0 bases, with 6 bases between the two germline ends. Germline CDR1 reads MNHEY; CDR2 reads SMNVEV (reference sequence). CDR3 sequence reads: CASSFGSSYNSPLHF. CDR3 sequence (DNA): TGTGCCAGCAGTTTCGGGAGCTCCTATAATTCACCCCTCCACTTT.

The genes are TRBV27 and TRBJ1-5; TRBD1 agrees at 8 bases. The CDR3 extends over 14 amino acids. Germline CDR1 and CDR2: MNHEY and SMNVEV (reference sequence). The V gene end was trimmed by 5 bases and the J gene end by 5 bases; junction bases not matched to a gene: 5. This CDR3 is CASSPQGDDQPQHF. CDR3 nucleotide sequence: TGTGCCAGCAGTCCACAGGGGGATGATCAGCCCCAGCATTTT.

The CDR3 region is CASSLMVQTSGGEETQYF. The CDR3 DNA follows: TGCGCCAGCAGCTTGATGGTGCAGACTAGCGGGGGGGAAGAGACCCAGTACTTC. This chain links TRBV5-1 with TRBJ2-5; the match to TRBD2 covers 14 bases. With V trimmed by 1 base and J by 3 bases, 8 bases remained unmatched. The germline gives CDR1 SGHRS, CDR2 YFSETQ. The CDR3 extends over 18 amino acids.

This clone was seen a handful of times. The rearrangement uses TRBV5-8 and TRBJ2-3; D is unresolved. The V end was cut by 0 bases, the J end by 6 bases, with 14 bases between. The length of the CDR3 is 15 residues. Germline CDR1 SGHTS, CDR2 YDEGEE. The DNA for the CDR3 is TGTGCCAGCAGCTTGGCCAGGCATTCCGCGGATACGCAGTATTTT. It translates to CASSLARHSADTQYF.

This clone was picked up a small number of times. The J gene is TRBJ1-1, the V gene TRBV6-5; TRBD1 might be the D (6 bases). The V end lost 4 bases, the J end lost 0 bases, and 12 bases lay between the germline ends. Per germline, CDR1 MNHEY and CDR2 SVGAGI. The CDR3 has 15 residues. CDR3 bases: TGTGCCAGCAGTTCCAATCAGGGGATGAACACTGAAGCTTTCTTT. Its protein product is CASSSNQGMNTEAFF.

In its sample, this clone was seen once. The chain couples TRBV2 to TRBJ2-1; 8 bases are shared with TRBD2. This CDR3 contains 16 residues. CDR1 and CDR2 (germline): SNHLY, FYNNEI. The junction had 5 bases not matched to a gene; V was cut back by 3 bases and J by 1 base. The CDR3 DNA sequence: TGTGCCAGCAGTGATGCTAGCGGGCTATCCTACAATGAGCAGTTCTTC. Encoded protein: CASSDASGLSYNEQFF.

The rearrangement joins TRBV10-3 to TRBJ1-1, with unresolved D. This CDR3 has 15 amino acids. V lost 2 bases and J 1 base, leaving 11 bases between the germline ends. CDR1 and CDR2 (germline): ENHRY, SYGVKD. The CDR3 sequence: CAISEEADWNTEAFF. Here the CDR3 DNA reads TGTGCCATCAGTGAGGAGGCCGACTGGAACACTGAAGCTTTCTTT.

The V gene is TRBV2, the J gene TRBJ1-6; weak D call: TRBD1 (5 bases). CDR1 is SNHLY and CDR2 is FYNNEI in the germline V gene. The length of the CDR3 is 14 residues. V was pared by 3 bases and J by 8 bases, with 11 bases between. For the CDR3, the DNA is TGTGCCAGCAGTGATGGCAGGGTCTATTCACCCCTCCACTTT. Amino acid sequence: CASSDGRVYSPLHF. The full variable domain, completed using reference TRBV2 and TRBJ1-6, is EPEVTQTPSHQVTQMGQEVILRCVPISNHLYFYWYRQILGQKVEFLVSFYNNEISEKSEIFDDQFSVERPDGSNFTLKIRSTKLEDSAMYFCASSDGRVYSPLHFGNGTRLTVT.

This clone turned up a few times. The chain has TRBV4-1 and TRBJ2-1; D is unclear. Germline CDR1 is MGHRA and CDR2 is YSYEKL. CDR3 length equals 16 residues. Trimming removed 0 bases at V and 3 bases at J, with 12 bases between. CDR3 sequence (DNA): TGCGCCAGCAGCCAAGAATACCTGACAAACTACAATGAGCAGTTCTTC. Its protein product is CASSQEYLTNYNEQFF.